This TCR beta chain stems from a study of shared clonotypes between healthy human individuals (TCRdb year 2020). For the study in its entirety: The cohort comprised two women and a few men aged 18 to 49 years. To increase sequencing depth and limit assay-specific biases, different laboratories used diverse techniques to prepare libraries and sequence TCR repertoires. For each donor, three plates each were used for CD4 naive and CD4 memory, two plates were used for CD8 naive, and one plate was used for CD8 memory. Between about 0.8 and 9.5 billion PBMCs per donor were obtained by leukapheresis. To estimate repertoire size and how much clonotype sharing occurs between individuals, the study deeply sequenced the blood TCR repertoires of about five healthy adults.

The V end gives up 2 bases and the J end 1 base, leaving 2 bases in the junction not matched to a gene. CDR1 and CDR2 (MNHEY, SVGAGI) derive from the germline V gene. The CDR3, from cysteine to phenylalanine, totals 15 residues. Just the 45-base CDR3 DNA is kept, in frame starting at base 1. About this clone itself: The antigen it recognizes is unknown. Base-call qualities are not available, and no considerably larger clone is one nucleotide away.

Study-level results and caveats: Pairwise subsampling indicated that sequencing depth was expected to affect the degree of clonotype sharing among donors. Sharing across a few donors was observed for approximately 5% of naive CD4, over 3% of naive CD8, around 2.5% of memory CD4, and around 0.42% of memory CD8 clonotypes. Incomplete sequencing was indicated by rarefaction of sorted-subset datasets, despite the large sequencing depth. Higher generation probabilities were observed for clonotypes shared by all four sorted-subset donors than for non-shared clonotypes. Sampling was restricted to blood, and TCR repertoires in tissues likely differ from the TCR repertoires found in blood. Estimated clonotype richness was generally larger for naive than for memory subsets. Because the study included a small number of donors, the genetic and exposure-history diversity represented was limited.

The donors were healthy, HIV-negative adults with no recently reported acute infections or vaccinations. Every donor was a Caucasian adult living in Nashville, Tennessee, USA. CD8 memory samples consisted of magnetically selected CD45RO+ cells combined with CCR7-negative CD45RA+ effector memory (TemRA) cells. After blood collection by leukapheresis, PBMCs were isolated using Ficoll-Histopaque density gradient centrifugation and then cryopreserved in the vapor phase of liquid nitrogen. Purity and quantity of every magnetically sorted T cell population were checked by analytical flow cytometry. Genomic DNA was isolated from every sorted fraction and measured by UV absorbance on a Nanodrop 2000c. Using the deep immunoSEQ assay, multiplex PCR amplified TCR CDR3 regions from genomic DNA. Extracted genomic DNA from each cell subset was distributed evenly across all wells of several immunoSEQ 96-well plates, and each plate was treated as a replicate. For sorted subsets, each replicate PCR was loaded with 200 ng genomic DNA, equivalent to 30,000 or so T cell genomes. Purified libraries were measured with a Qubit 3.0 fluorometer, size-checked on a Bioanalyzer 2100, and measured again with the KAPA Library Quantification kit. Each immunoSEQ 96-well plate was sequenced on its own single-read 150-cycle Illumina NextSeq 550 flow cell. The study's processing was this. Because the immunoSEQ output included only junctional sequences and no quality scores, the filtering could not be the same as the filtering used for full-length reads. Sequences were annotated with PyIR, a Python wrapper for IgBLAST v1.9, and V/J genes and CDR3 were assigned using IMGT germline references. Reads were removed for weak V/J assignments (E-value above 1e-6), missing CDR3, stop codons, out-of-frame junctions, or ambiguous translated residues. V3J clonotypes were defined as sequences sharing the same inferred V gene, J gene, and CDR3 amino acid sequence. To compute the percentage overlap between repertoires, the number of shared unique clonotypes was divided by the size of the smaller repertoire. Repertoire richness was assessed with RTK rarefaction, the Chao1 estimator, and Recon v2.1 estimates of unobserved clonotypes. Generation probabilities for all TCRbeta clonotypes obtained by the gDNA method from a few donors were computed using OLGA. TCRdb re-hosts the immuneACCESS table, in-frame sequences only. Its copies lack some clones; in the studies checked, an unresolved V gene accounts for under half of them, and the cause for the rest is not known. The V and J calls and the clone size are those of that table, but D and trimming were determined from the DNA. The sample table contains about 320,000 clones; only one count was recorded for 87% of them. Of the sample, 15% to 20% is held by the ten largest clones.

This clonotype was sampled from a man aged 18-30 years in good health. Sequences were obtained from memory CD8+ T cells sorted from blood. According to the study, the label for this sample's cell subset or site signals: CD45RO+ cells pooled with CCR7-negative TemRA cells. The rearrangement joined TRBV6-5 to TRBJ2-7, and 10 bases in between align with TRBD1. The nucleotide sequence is TGTGCCAGCAGTTACCGGACAGGGGGGTCCTACGAGCAGTACTTC. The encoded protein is CASSYRTGGSYEQYF.